This T cell receptor (beta chain) appears in the sequencing data of a study of T cells in AML relapse after transplant (dated by TCRdb to about 2019). Concerning the study at large: The remission controls were clinically matched patients who stayed in long-term complete remission and had more than 3 years of follow-up. Remission samples were bone marrow collected about 1 year after HSCT from patients who maintained complete remission. This retrospective study examined inhibitory receptor expression and TCR repertoires of bone marrow T cells in patients who received allogeneic HSCT for myeloid malignancy. Results and caveats for the whole study, not just this receptor: Very few samples underpinned the TCR repertoire comparisons, and for unsorted bone marrow each group had only a few individuals.

Taking its sample share into account, this clonotype is medium-sized (0.01 to 0.1%). Its antigen remains undetermined. No qualities accompany the bases; no much larger clone lies one base away. The CDR3 goes from the cysteine to the phenylalanine over 13 residues. Only the CDR3 DNA stays, 39 bases, in frame from base 1. The germline V end is reduced by 7 bases and the J end by 5 bases; junction bases left unmatched: 4. The library relied on PCR. Instead of multiplex PCR, a modified RACE PCR protocol was used to amplify TCR alpha and beta chains from RNA. The libraries were sequenced on an Illumina MiSeq, and sample-specific barcode combinations were used to demultiplex the raw reads. On the study's bioinformatics: TCR clonotypes were identified from the sequencing reads using MiXCR software. TCRdb ran its own pipeline on the public reads, namely fastp trimming at Q25 and MiXCR clone calling, and kept in-frame beta chains. All rows with the same CDR3 protein become a single entry with the most common DNA and genes. The V and J calls were determined by TCRdb, not by the authors. This sample has about 1,400 distinct CDR3 sequences in its table, and about 7% of those were observed once. The ten largest clonotypes hold 50% of the sample.

The V and J segments used are TRBV12-3 or TRBV12-4 and TRBJ1-5, with 8 junctional bases fitting TRBD1. This TCR was recovered from a human donor who had a stem cell transplant for acute myeloid leukemia. Following transplantation, T cells from the graft donor may be among those present. Source: bone marrow, either the whole sample or a sorted T cell fraction (not recorded which), taken in complete remission. In nucleotide form, the sequence is TGTGCCAGCACACCAGGGGGCGATCAGCCCCAGCATTTT. Its protein reads: CASTPGGDQPQHF.